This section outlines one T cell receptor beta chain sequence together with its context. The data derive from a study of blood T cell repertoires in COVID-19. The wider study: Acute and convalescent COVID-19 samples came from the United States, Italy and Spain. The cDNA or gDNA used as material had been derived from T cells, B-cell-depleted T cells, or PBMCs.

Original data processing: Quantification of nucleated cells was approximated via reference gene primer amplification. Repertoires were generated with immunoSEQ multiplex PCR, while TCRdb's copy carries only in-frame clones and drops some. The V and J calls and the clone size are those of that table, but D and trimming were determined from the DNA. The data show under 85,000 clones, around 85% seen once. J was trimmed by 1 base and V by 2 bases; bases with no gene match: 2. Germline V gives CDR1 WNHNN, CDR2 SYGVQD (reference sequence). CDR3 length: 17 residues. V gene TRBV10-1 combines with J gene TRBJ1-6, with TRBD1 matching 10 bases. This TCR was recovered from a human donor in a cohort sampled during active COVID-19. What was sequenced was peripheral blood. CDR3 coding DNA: TGCGCCAGCAGTGAGGGACAGGGGGATTCCTATAATTCACCCCTCCACTTT. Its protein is CASSEGQGDSYNSPLHF.